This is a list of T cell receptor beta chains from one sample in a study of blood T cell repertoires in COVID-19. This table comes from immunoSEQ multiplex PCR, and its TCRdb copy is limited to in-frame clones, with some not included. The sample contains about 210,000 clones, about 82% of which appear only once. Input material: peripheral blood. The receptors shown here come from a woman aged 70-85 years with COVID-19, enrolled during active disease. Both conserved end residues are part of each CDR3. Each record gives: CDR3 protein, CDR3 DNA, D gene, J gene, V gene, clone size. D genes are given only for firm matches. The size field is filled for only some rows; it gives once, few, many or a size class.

CASSLVGQGADGYTF,TGCGCCAGCAGCTTGGTTGGGCAGGGGGCGGATGGCTACACCTTC,TRBD1,TRBJ1-2,TRBV5-1,few
CASSHSDRLNYGYTF,TGTGCCAGCAGCCACTCGGACAGGCTAAACTATGGCTACACCTTC,TRBD1,TRBJ1-2,TRBV7-9,.
CASSYSGQINEKLFF,TGTGCCAGCAGTTACTCCGGACAGATTAATGAAAAACTGTTTTTT,.,TRBJ1-4,TRBV6-2/TRBV6-3,.
CASSINRETNSPLHF,TGTGCCAGCAGTATCAACAGGGAAACCAATTCACCCCTCCACTTT,.,TRBJ1-6,TRBV6-5,.
CASSVVTGSYGYTF,TGTGCCAGCAGCGTAGTGACAGGGTCCTATGGCTACACCTTC,TRBD1,TRBJ1-2,TRBV9,few
CASTRRGTGQNNEQFF,TGTGCCAGCACTCGAAGGGGGACAGGGCAGAACAATGAGCAGTTCTTC,TRBD1,TRBJ2-1,TRBV5-5,.
CASSQGLTASYEQYF,TGCGCCAGCAGCCAAGGGTTGACAGCCTCCTACGAGCAGTACTTC,.,TRBJ2-7,TRBV4-1,.
CASSLGPGGRNQPQHF,TGCGCCAGCAGCTTGGGCCCAGGGGGTCGCAATCAGCCCCAGCATTTT,TRBD1,TRBJ1-5,TRBV5-1,.
CSVDGEGTDTQYF,TGCAGCGTTGACGGCGAGGGCACAGATACGCAGTATTTT,.,TRBJ2-3,TRBV29-1,.
CASSVAPPTSGGFNEQFF,TGTGCCAGCAGTGTAGCCCCCCCAACTAGCGGGGGGTTCAATGAGCAGTTCTTC,TRBD2,TRBJ2-1,TRBV6-4,.
CASSEAGGTGYTF,TGTGCCAGCAGTGAAGCGGGGGGGACTGGCTACACCTTC,.,TRBJ1-2,TRBV2,.
CASSGYRGGSSPLHF,TGTGCCAGCAGTGGATACAGGGGCGGTAGTTCACCCCTCCACTTT,TRBD1,TRBJ1-6,TRBV2,.
CATRDRDQPQHF,TGTGCCACCCGGGATAGGGATCAGCCCCAGCATTTT,.,TRBJ1-5,TRBV19,.
CASSLAGRGHDYEQYF,TGTGCCAGCAGCTTAGCCGGCAGGGGGCACGACTACGAGCAGTACTTC,TRBD1,TRBJ2-7,TRBV7-2,few
CASSYTNRGPRSGANVLTF,TGTGCCAGCAGTTACACAAACAGGGGGCCCCGCTCTGGGGCCAACGTCCTGACTTTC,TRBD1,TRBJ2-6,TRBV6-2/TRBV6-3,once
CASSQDLRGRGADTQYF,TGCGCCAGCAGCCAAGATCTGCGGGGGCGAGGTGCAGATACGCAGTATTTT,.,TRBJ2-3,TRBV4-1,.
CASSRSGTSAVYEQYF,TGTGCCAGCAGCAGATCCGGGACTAGCGCAGTCTACGAGCAGTACTTC,TRBD2,TRBJ2-7,TRBV7-8,.
CASSVDSSISGNTIYF,TGCGCCAGCAGTGTAGACAGCTCGATCTCTGGAAACACCATATATTTT,.,TRBJ1-3,TRBV10-2,.
CASSMRGWGYTF,TGTGCCAGCAGTATGCGGGGATGGGGCTACACCTTC,.,TRBJ1-2,TRBV6-2/TRBV6-3,.
CASDETGGFGETQYF,TGTGCCAGCGACGAAACAGGGGGCTTCGGAGAGACCCAGTACTTC,TRBD1,TRBJ2-5,TRBV28,.
CASSIQGPGANVLTF,TGTGCCAGCAGCATACAGGGGCCTGGGGCCAACGTCCTGACTTTC,TRBD1,TRBJ2-6,TRBV13,.
CASSLAWGGQETQYF,TGTGCCAGCAGCTTAGCGTGGGGCGGACAAGAGACCCAGTACTTC,.,TRBJ2-5,TRBV7-8,.
CASSGPTGGRQPQHF,TGTGCCAGCAGTGGGCCTACAGGGGGTAGGCAGCCCCAGCATTTT,TRBD1,TRBJ1-5,TRBV2,once
CASSLAPPRAMNTEAFF,TGTGCCAGCAGCTTAGCGCCCCCCAGGGCCATGAACACTGAAGCTTTCTTT,.,TRBJ1-1,TRBV7-2,.
CASSLVGDLSTDTQYF,TGTGCCAGCAGCTTAGTAGGGGACTTGAGCACAGATACGCAGTATTTT,.,TRBJ2-3,TRBV7-8,.
CASSLGTGINYEQYF,TGTGCCAGCAGTTTAGGGACAGGGATAAACTACGAGCAGTACTTC,TRBD1,TRBJ2-7,TRBV27,.
CASSQDSSLLHF,TGTGCCAGCAGCCAAGATAGCAGCCTCTTACACTTT,.,TRBJ1-6,TRBV3-1/TRBV3-2,.
CASSPLEVQETQYF,TGTGCCAGCAGCCCTCTTGAGGTTCAAGAGACCCAGTACTTC,.,TRBJ2-5,TRBV7-2,.
CASSPSGGSSPLHF,TGTGCCAGCTCACCAAGCGGTGGTAGTTCACCCCTCCACTTT,.,TRBJ1-6,TRBV18,.
CASNPEIRSSYDRGDGYTF,TGTGCCAGCAACCCGGAAATCCGATCCTCCTATGACAGGGGTGATGGCTACACCTTC,TRBD1,TRBJ1-2,TRBV2,few
CASRRFDGYTF,TGTGCCAGCAGGAGGTTCGATGGCTACACCTTC,.,TRBJ1-2,TRBV25-1,.
CASSYFLTWEGVLTGELFF,TGTGCCAGCAGTTATTTTCTCACATGGGAGGGAGTCCTTACCGGGGAGCTGTTTTTT,TRBD2,TRBJ2-2,TRBV6-2/TRBV6-3,.
CASSQFSGGAYGYTF,TGTGCCAGCAGCCAATTTTCCGGGGGAGCATATGGCTACACCTTC,.,TRBJ1-2,TRBV3-1/TRBV3-2,.
CANRTSNYGYTF,TGTGCCAACAGGACATCTAACTATGGCTACACCTTC,.,TRBJ1-2,TRBV19,.
CASSKYPPLGQGRMNTEAFF,TGTGCCAGCAGTAAGTATCCGCCCCTCGGACAGGGCAGGATGAACACTGAAGCTTTCTTT,TRBD1,TRBJ1-1,TRBV2,.
CASSYRRGGADTEAFF,TGTGCCAGCAGTTACCGACGTGGGGGGGCAGACACTGAAGCTTTCTTT,.,TRBJ1-1,TRBV6-6,.
CASSDPDPYEQYF,TGTGCCAGCAGCGATCCAGATCCCTACGAGCAGTACTTC,.,TRBJ2-7,TRBV6-2/TRBV6-3,.
CASSLGGLAGLSTDTQYF,TGTGCCAGCAGCTTAGGGGGACTAGCGGGACTTAGCACAGATACGCAGTATTTT,TRBD2,TRBJ2-3,TRBV7-6,.
CASSLGQGSEQYF,TGTGCCAGCAGTCTCGGACAGGGGTCCGAGCAGTACTTC,TRBD1,TRBJ2-7,TRBV12-3/TRBV12-4,once
CASSLSGANTEAFF,TGCGCCAGCAGCCTTTCAGGTGCTAACACTGAAGCTTTCTTT,.,TRBJ1-1,TRBV5-1,.
CASRNRGTGNTIYF,TGTGCCAGCAGAAACAGGGGCACGGGAAACACCATATATTTT,TRBD1,TRBJ1-3,TRBV5-8,few
CSGLGQSNTEAFF,TGCAGCGGCCTGGGACAGTCGAACACTGAAGCTTTCTTT,TRBD1,TRBJ1-1,TRBV29-1,.
CASSISTDTQYF,TGTGCCAGCAGCATAAGCACAGATACGCAGTATTTT,.,TRBJ2-3,TRBV9,.
CASSLMRSTGSGYTF,TGTGCCAGCAGCTTAATGAGGAGCACTGGTAGTGGCTACACCTTC,.,TRBJ1-2,TRBV7-9,.
CASSPRDRNYNEQFF,TGTGCCAGCTCACCCCGGGACAGAAATTACAATGAGCAGTTCTTC,TRBD1,TRBJ2-1,TRBV18,.
CASSPRQGGEKLFF,TGTGCCAGCTCACCACGGCAGGGGGGAGAAAAACTGTTTTTT,TRBD1,TRBJ1-4,TRBV18,.
CASSIAGPLPYGYTF,TGTGCCTCCAGTATCGCGGGACCTCTACCCTATGGCTACACCTTC,.,TRBJ1-2,TRBV7-2,.
CASSETRQGKAFF,TGCGCCAGCAGTGAGACAAGGCAGGGTAAGGCTTTCTTT,.,TRBJ1-1,TRBV10-2,.
CATSDPRRGETQYF,TGTGCCACCAGTGACCCTCGGCGGGGAGAGACCCAGTACTTC,.,TRBJ2-5,TRBV24-1,.
CASSIASTGGPGNTEAFF,TGTGCCAGCAGCATTGCCTCGACAGGGGGACCGGGGAACACTGAAGCTTTCTTT,.,TRBJ1-1,TRBV21-1,once